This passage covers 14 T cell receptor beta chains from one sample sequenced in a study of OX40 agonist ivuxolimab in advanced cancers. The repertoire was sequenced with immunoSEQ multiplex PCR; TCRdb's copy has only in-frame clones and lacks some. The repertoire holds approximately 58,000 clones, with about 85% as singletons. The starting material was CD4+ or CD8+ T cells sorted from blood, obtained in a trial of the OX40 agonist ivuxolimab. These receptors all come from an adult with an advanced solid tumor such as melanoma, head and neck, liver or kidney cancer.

The DNA for the CDR3 is TGTGCCAGCAGCTACGGACAGGTTCGAGCTGAAGCTTTCTTT. Protein product: CASSYGQVRAEAFF. The chain combines TRBV7-2 with TRBJ1-1, with 7 bases aligning to TRBD1. The germline gives CDR1 SGHTA, CDR2 FQGNSA. Unmatched junction bases numbered 8, after V lost 4 bases and J lost 6 bases. The CDR3 consists of 14 residues.

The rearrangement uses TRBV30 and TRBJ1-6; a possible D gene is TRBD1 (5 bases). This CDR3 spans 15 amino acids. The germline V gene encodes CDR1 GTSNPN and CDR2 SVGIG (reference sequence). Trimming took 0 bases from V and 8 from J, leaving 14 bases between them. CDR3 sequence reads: CAWSVRDGLDSPLHF. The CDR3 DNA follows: TGTGCCTGGAGTGTACGGGACGGCCTGGATTCACCCCTCCACTTT. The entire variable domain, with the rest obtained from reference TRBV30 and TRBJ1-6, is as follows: SQTIHQWPATLVQPVGSPLSLECTVEGTSNPNLYWYRQAAGRGLQLLFYSVGIGQISSEVPQNLSASRPQDRQFILSSKKLLLSDSGFYLCAWSVRDGLDSPLHFGNGTRLTVT.

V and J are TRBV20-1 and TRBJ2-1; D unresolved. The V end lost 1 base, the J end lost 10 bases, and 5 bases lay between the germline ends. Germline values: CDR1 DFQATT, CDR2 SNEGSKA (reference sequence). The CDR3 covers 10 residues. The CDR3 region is CSARAWEQFF. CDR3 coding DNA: TGCAGTGCTAGAGCGTGGGAGCAGTTCTTC.

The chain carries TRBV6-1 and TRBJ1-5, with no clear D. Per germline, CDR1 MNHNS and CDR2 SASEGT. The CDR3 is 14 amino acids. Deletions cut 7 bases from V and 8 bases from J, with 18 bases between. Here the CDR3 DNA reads TGTGCCAGCATTTCCGCTTCAGGAATCGAGCCCCAGCATTTT. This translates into CASISASGIEPQHF.

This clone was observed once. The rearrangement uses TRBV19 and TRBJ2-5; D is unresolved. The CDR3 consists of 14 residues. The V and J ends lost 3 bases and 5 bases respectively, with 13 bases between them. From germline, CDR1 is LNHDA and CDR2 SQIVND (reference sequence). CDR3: CASSMSHSLETQYF. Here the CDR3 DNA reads TGTGCCAGTAGTATGTCCCACTCCCTGGAGACCCAGTACTTC. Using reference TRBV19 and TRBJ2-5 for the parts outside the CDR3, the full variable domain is DGGITQSPKYLFRKEGQNVTLSCEQNLNHDAMYWYRQDPGQGLRLIYYSQIVNDFQKGDIAEGYSVSREKKESFPLTVTSAQKNPTAFYLCASSMSHSLETQYFGPGTRLLVL.

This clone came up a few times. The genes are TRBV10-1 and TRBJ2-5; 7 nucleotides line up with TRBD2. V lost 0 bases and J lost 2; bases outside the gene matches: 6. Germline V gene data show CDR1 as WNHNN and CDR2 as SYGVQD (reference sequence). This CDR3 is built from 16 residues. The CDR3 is CASSESAGANQETQYF. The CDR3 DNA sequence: TGCGCCAGCAGTGAGTCGGCGGGAGCAAATCAAGAGACCCAGTACTTC.

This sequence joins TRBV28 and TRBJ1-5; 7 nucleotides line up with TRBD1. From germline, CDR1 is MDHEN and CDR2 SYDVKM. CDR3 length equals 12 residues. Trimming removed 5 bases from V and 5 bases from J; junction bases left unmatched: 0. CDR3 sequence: CASSTGDQPQHF. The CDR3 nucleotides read TGTGCCAGCAGTACAGGGGATCAGCCCCAGCATTTT.

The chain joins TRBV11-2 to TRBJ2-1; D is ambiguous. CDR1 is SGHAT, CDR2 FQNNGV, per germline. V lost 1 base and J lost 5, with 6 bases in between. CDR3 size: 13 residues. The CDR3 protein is CASSLARNNEQFF. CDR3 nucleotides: TGTGCCAGCAGCTTAGCCAGAAACAATGAGCAGTTCTTC.

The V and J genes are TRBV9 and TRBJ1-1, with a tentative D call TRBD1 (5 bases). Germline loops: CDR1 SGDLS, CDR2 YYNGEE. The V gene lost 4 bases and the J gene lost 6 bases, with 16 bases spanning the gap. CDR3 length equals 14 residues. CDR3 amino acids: CASSSRAGKAEAFF. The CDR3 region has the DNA TGTGCCAGCAGCTCCCGGGCAGGGAAAGCTGAAGCTTTCTTT.

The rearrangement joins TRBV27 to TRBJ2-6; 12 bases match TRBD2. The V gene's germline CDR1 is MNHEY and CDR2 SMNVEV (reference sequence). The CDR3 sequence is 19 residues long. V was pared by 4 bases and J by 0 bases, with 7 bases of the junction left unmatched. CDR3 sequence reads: CASSSRGLAGTSGANVLTF. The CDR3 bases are TGTGCCAGCAGTTCCCGGGGACTAGCGGGTACCTCTGGGGCCAACGTCCTGACTTTC. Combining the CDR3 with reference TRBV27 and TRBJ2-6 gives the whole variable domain EAQVTQNPRYLITVTGKKLTVTCSQNMNHEYMSWYRQDPGLGLRQIYYSMNVEVTDKGDVPEGYKVSRKEKRNFPLILESPSPNQTSLYFCASSSRGLAGTSGANVLTFGAGSRLTVL.

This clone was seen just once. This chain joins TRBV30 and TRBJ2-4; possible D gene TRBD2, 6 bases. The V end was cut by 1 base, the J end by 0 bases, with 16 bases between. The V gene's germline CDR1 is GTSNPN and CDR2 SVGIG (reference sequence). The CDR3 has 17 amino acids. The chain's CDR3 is CAWSGRTGTLAKNIQYF. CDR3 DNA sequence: TGTGCCTGGAGTGGTAGGACCGGGACTTTAGCCAAAAACATTCAGTACTTC.

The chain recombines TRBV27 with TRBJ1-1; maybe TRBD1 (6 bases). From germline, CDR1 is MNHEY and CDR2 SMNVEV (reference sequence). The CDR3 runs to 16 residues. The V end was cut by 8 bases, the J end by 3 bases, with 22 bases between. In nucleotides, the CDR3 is TGTGCCAGCTGGTGGGGGGGCGGTTTGTACGACACTGAAGCTTTCTTT. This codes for CASWWGGGLYDTEAFF.

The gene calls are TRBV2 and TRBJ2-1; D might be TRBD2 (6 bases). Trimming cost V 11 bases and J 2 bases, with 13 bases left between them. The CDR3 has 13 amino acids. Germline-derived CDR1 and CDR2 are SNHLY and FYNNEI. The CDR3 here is CACRPSAYNEQFF. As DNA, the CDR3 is TGTGCCTGCCGACCTAGCGCCTACAATGAGCAGTTCTTC.

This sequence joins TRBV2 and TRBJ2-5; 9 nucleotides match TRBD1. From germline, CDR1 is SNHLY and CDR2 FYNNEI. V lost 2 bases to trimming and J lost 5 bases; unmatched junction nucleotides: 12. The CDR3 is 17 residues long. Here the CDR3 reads CASSEKRNTGGGETQYF. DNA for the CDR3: TGTGCCAGCAGTGAAAAGAGGAATACAGGGGGCGGGGAGACCCAGTACTTC.